This T cell receptor (beta chain) was observed in a study of blood T cells in healthy people across ages. Study-wide results and limits: With age, beta diversity per million T cells declined roughly linearly, significantly by over 35.

This clonotype was seen only a few times. Its target is unknown. Combining a sample-barcoded 5' primer with a J-beta primer mix, a second PCR ran for 7 to 11 cycles. TCRdb fed the 5' RACE reads into MiXCR, producing one record per CDR3 protein. The table lists around 1,000,000 distinct CDR3 sequences, around 27% of them singletons, with around 0.7% in the top ten. CDR1 is SEHNR and CDR2 is FQNEAQ in the germline V gene (reference sequence). V shed 3 bases, J shed 5 bases, and the junction held 4 bases outside the gene matches. The CDR3 contains 13 residues. The same specimen was also included in a second study, on T cells of mothers and their children. That study reports: All extracted RNA went into cDNA synthesis, roughly 1.5 ug per 15 ul.

The origin of this receptor is a girl aged 2-10 years in good health. The sample consisted of blood. The V gene is TRBV7-9, the J gene TRBJ2-7; the match to TRBD1 covers 7 bases. The CDR3 nucleotides read TGTGCCAGCAGCTTTGGCAGGGGGAACGAGCAGTACTTC. It is translated as CASSFGRGNEQYF. Full variable domain (outside the CDR3, taken from reference TRBV7-9 and TRBJ2-7): DTGVSQNPRHKITKRGQNVTFRCDPISEHNRLYWYRQTLGQGPEFLTYFQNEAQLEKSRLLSDRFSAERPKGSFSTLEIQRTEQGDSAMYLCASSFGRGNEQYFGPGTRLTVT.